This TCR beta chain was sequenced for a study of blood T cell repertoires in COVID-19. Looking at the study overall: Sources were T cells, B-cell-depleted T cells, or PBMCs; the material itself was cDNA or gDNA.

In the authors' workflow: The authors estimated nucleated cell counts from reference gene primer amplification. Using immunoSEQ multiplex PCR, the repertoire was profiled, and TCRdb retains in-frame clones only, with some absent. V and J calls and clone size are given by that table; D and trimming were obtained from the DNA. The sample lists approximately 260,000 clones, about nine tenths occurring once. Germline V gene data show CDR1 as SGDLS and CDR2 as YYNGEE. The CDR3 has 17 amino acids. Trimming took off 2 bases at V and 5 bases at J, with 22 bases between the two ends. The V call is TRBV9, the J call TRBJ1-1, with a possible D match to TRBD1 (6 bases). Input material: peripheral blood. The sequence was obtained from a man between 50 and 59 years old with acute or convalescent COVID-19. For the CDR3, the DNA is TGTGCCAGCAGCGTGCTCAGGGGAGAGGACCTGGGGACTGAAGCTTTCTTT. Translated, it gives CASSVLRGEDLGTEAFF. The variable domain in full, completed from reference TRBV9 and TRBJ1-1, reads DSGVTQTPKHLITATGQRVTLRCSPRSGDLSVYWYQQSLDQGLQFLIQYYNGEERAKGNILERFSAQQFPDLHSELNLSSLELGDSALYFCASSVLRGEDLGTEAFFGQGTRLTVV.